This T cell receptor beta chain is from a study of cytomegalovirus exposure and HLA in healthy donors. Amplification used 60 Vbeta primers and 13 Jbeta primers. Clones were read by immunoSEQ multiplex PCR, and TCRdb kept only the in-frame ones, dropping some. Of some 81,000 clones listed, 73% are singletons. V dropped 4 bases and J dropped 0 bases, with 9 bases sitting between them. This CDR3 region has 14 residues. Per germline, CDR1 SEHNR and CDR2 FQNEAQ (reference sequence). Source material: PBMCs. The clonotype comes from a woman aged 40 to 50 in good health and CMV-seropositive. The genes are TRBV7-9 and TRBJ1-2, with D unclear. In DNA, the CDR3 is TGTGCCAGCAGCTCAGGACTAGCTAACTATGGCTACACCTTC. This sequence encodes CASSSGLANYGYTF.